This is a list of T cell receptor beta chains from one sample in a study of blood T cells in healthy people across ages. Each CDR3 protein is one row after TCRdb ran MiXCR on the 5' RACE reads. The table lists almost 550,000 distinct CDR3 sequences, under 30% of them singletons. The sample was also reused in another study, on T cells of mothers and their children.

The sample taken for sequencing was blood. Every receptor here comes from a boy younger than 18 in good health. Both conserved end residues are part of each CDR3. A D gene is named only where the DNA matches it firmly. Not every row has a clone size; where given, it reads once, few, many or a size class.

abundance	v_gene	d_gene	j_gene	CDR3aa	CDR3nt
-	TRBV12-5	TRBD1	TRBJ2-3	CASGFPLTGESSTDTQYF	TGTGCTAGTGGTTTTCCTTTGACAGGGGAATCGAGCACAGATACGCAGTATTTT
-	TRBV27	TRBD1	TRBJ1-4	CASSPAGTGGRTNEKLFF	TGTGCCAGCAGTCCTGCCGGGACAGGGGGACGAACTAATGAAAAACTGTTTTTT
few	TRBV12-3/TRBV12-4	-	TRBJ1-2	CASSHLTEAYGYTF	TGTGCCAGCAGTCACCTGACAGAAGCCTATGGCTACACCTTC
few	TRBV13	-	TRBJ2-7	CASSPASRSYEQYF	TGTGCCAGCAGCCCGGCGAGTAGGTCCTACGAGCAGTACTTC
-	TRBV6-6	-	TRBJ2-3	CASSISGPANTDTQYF	TGTGCCAGCAGTATATCGGGCCCAGCAAACACAGATACGCAGTATTTT
-	TRBV7-9	TRBD1	TRBJ1-4	CASRQGSKPEKLFF	TGTGCCAGCAGACAGGGGTCTAAACCGGAAAAACTGTTTTTT
-	TRBV6-2/TRBV6-3	-	TRBJ1-2	CASTTTANYGYTF	TGTGCCAGCACGACCACAGCTAACTATGGCTACACCTTC
-	TRBV6-4	TRBD2	TRBJ2-1	CASSPTSGESSEQFF	TGTGCCAGCAGTCCGACTAGCGGGGAGTCAAGTGAGCAGTTCTTC
-	TRBV28	TRBD1	TRBJ1-2	CASSLRGLGGYTF	TGTGCCAGCAGTCTCAGGGGGCTGGGTGGCTACACCTTC
-	TRBV28	TRBD1	TRBJ1-2	CAGGTGPSNYGYTF	TGTGCCGGCGGGACAGGGCCCTCTAACTATGGCTACACCTTC
-	TRBV9	-	TRBJ2-7	CASSVDADLSYEQYF	TGTGCCAGCAGCGTAGATGCCGACCTGTCCTACGAGCAGTACTTC
many	TRBV2	TRBD2	TRBJ2-1	CASSQAGSAGNEQFF	TGTGCCAGCAGTCAAGCGGGGTCGGCTGGGAATGAGCAGTTCTTC
few	TRBV5-5	-	TRBJ2-1	CASSASTGNEQFF	TGTGCCAGCAGCGCCTCTACAGGGAACGAGCAGTTCTTC
few	TRBV5-1	TRBD1	TRBJ2-3	CASSLSTFRQGARDTQYF	TGCGCCAGCAGCCTGTCCACCTTCAGACAGGGGGCTAGAGATACGCAGTATTTT
-	TRBV24-1	TRBD1	TRBJ2-1	CATKGQDSGRGYNEQFF	TGTGCCACCAAGGGACAGGATTCAGGACGGGGCTACAATGAGCAGTTCTTC
-	TRBV4-3	-	TRBJ1-6	CASSQDSIRWDSPLHF	TGCGCCAGCAGCCAAGATTCGATTAGGTGGGATTCACCCCTCCACTTT
-	TRBV27	-	TRBJ2-1	CASSLDGLLHNEQFF	TGTGCCAGCAGTTTAGACGGGTTGCTCCACAATGAGCAGTTCTTC
once	TRBV6-5	TRBD2	TRBJ2-1	CASSYSRAGGPHEQFF	TGTGCCAGCAGTTACTCGAGAGCGGGAGGGCCCCATGAGCAGTTCTTC
-	TRBV7-6	TRBD2	TRBJ2-1	CASSLTPSGRKSSYNEQFF	TGTGCCAGCAGCCTAACCCCTAGCGGGAGGAAAAGCTCCTACAATGAGCAGTTCTTC
-	TRBV11-2	-	TRBJ2-7	CASTPGASPSYEQYF	TGTGCCAGCACCCCAGGGGCCTCGCCTTCCTACGAGCAGTACTTC
few	TRBV20-1	TRBD1	TRBJ2-1	CSARTLRDSAYNEQFF	TGCAGTGCTAGAACTCTAAGGGACAGCGCCTACAATGAGCAGTTCTTC
-	TRBV6-5	-	TRBJ1-1	CASSSNPGQNTEAFF	TGTGCCAGCAGTTCAAACCCGGGACAGAACACTGAAGCTTTCTTT
-	TRBV7-9	-	TRBJ2-7	CASSWEVGEQYF	TGTGCCAGCAGCTGGGAGGTTGGCGAGCAGTACTTC
-	TRBV15	-	TRBJ2-7	CATSRGLREEMYF	TGTGCCACCAGCAGAGGTCTTAGGGAAGAGATGTACTTC
few	TRBV5-1	-	TRBJ2-5	CASSPTAYQETQYF	TGCGCCAGCAGTCCTACAGCTTACCAAGAGACCCAGTACTTC
-	TRBV7-9	-	TRBJ2-5	CASSFRVGETQYF	TGTGCCAGCAGCTTTCGAGTAGGAGAGACCCAGTACTTC
-	TRBV18	-	TRBJ2-7	CASSPNQREFSYEQYF	TGTGCCAGCTCACCAAACCAGAGGGAGTTCTCCTACGAGCAGTACTTC
-	TRBV14	-	TRBJ1-4	CASSPDSPNEKLFF	TGTGCCAGCAGCCCCGACAGCCCTAATGAAAAACTGTTTTTT
-	TRBV25-1	-	TRBJ2-5	CASSEYIGSWETQYF	TGTGCCAGCAGTGAATATATAGGAAGCTGGGAGACCCAGTACTTC
-	TRBV24-1	-	TRBJ2-1	CATSVGGEQFF	TGTGCCACCAGTGTTGGGGGTGAGCAGTTCTTC
-	TRBV7-2	-	TRBJ1-1	CASSLISEAFF	TGTGCCAGCAGCTTAATATCTGAAGCTTTCTTT
-	TRBV7-9	TRBD2	TRBJ2-5	CASSRGASGTQETQYF	TGTGCCAGCAGCCGTGGGGCTAGCGGGACACAAGAGACCCAGTACTTC
-	TRBV7-2	-	TRBJ2-3	CASSFTSGSNTDTQYF	TGTGCCAGCAGCTTTACTTCGGGGAGCAACACAGATACGCAGTATTTT
-	TRBV15	TRBD2	TRBJ2-1	CATSKSPRGSGYNEQFF	TGTGCCACCAGCAAATCACCCCGCGGGAGTGGCTACAACGAGCAGTTCTTC
-	TRBV18	TRBD1	TRBJ1-1	CASSTQGKGTEAFF	TGTGCCAGCTCAACACAGGGGAAAGGCACTGAAGCTTTCTTT
few	TRBV6-5	-	TRBJ1-4	CASSYFPGLELSF	TGTGCCAGCAGTTACTTTCCAGGGTTGGAACTGTCTTTT
-	TRBV6-1	-	TRBJ2-1	CASSLLAFNEQFF	TGTGCCAGCAGCCTACTAGCTTTCAATGAGCAGTTCTTC
few	TRBV7-8	-	TRBJ1-4	CASSPSPGANEKLFF	TGTGCCAGCAGCCCATCACCCGGGGCTAATGAAAAACTGTTTTTT
few	TRBV2	TRBD2	TRBJ2-5	CASSQWSSGGPQETQYF	TGTGCCAGCAGTCAGTGGTCTAGCGGGGGACCCCAAGAGACCCAGTACTTC
-	TRBV6-1	TRBD1	TRBJ2-3	CASRDRGLGTDTQYF	TGTGCCAGCAGGGACAGGGGGCTCGGCACAGATACGCAGTATTTT
few	TRBV7-6	-	TRBJ1-1	CASSLAREAPEAFF	TGTGCCAGCAGCTTAGCGAGAGAGGCCCCTGAAGCTTTCTTT
few	TRBV29-1	TRBD1	TRBJ1-1	CVWTGLNTEAFF	TGCGTTTGGACAGGTTTGAACACTGAAGCTTTCTTT
few	TRBV12-3/TRBV12-4	-	TRBJ1-2	CASSLYGDYGYTF	TGTGCCAGCAGTTTATACGGGGACTATGGCTACACCTTC
-	TRBV29-1	TRBD1	TRBJ1-1	CSARGQLYTEAFF	TGCAGCGCCCGGGGACAGCTCTACACTGAAGCTTTCTTT
-	TRBV29-1	-	TRBJ1-2	CSVEEWNRDTFSGYTF	TGCAGCGTTGAAGAATGGAACCGGGACACATTCTCGGGCTACACCTTC
few	TRBV6-2/TRBV6-3	-	TRBJ1-1	CASSLSMNTEAFF	TGTGCCAGCAGTCTAAGTATGAACACTGAAGCTTTCTTT
few	TRBV19	TRBD2	TRBJ2-7	CASSLSGTSGSEQYF	TGTGCCAGTAGCCTTTCCGGGACTAGCGGGTCCGAGCAGTACTTC
few	TRBV7-9	-	TRBJ1-2	CASLRTTISANYGYTF	TGTGCCAGCTTGAGGACAACGATATCAGCTAACTATGGCTACACCTTC
-	TRBV20-1	TRBD2	TRBJ2-3	CSARDVQRGVDTQYF	TGCAGTGCTAGAGATGTCCAGCGGGGGGTAGATACGCAGTATTTT